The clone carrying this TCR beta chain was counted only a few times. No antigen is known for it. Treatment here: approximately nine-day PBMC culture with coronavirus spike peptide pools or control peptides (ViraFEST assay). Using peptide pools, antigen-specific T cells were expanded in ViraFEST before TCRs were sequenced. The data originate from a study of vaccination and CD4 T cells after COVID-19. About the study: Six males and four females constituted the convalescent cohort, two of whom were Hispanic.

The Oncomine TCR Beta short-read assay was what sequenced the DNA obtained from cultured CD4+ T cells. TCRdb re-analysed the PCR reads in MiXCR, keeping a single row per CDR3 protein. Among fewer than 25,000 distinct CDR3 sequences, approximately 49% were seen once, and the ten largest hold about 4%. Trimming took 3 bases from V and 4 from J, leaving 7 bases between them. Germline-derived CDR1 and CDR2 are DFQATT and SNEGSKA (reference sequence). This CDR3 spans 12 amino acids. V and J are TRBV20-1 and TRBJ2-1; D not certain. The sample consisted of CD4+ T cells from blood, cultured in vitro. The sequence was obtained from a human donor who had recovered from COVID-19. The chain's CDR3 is CSASGLYNEQFF. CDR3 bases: TGCAGTGCTAGCGGGCTGTACAATGAGCAGTTCTTC.